Following are 29 T cell receptor beta chains from one sample sequenced in a study of blood T cells in healthy people across ages. It was with a sample-barcoded 5' primer and a J-beta primer mix that a second PCR of roughly 6 to 12 cycles was run. TCRdb called the 5' RACE reads again in MiXCR, with one record for every CDR3 protein. The sample shows 550,000 to 700,000 distinct CDR3 sequences, 27% of them seen only once. Sequenced sample: blood. These receptors were obtained from a woman between 65 and 79 years old in good health.

This clonotype was seen more than once but under ten times. The rearrangement links TRBV7-2 to TRBJ2-3; D perhaps matches TRBD2 (6 bases). Germline loops: CDR1 SGHTA, CDR2 FQGNSA. This CDR3 is built from 15 residues. Trimming removed 6 bases at V and 6 bases at J, with 19 bases between. The CDR3 DNA is TGTGCCAGCAGGCCTTTGGGCGGGGTGGGGGATACGCAGTATTTT. It translates to CASRPLGGVGDTQYF.

This clonotype occurred a few times. V gene TRBV7-2 combines with J gene TRBJ1-2, with 8 bases matching TRBD1. The CDR3 runs 16 residues. J gave up 5 bases and V 2 bases, and 10 bases lay outside the gene matches. CDR1 is SGHTA, CDR2 FQGNSA, per germline. This CDR3 reads CASSLWTGQAGYGYTF. The CDR3 nucleotides read TGTGCCAGCAGCTTATGGACGGGACAGGCGGGATATGGCTACACCTTC.

The J gene is TRBJ2-5, the V gene TRBV28; possibly TRBD1 or TRBD2 for D (6 bases each). Trimming removed 8 bases from V and 6 bases from J, with 13 bases in between. Germline lookup yields CDR1 MDHEN and CDR2 SYDVKM. The CDR3 has 12 residues. CDR3 bases: TGTGCCAGCTCGGGGGCCGTAAAGACCCAGTACTTC. Amino acids: CASSGAVKTQYF. Full variable domain (rest looked up from reference TRBV28 and TRBJ2-5): DVKVTQSSRYLVKRTGEKVFLECVQDMDHENMFWYRQDPGLGLRLIYFSYDVKMKEKGDIPEGYSVSREKKERFSLILESASTNQTSMYLCASSGAVKTQYFGPGTRLLVL.

The sample holds a few counts of this clonotype. The chain uses TRBV6-5 and TRBJ2-7; 7 bases line up with TRBD2. Germline V CDR1 and CDR2: MNHEY, SVGAGI. The J segment lost 1 base and the V segment lost 10 bases, leaving 13 bases of the junction unmatched. The length of the CDR3 is 15 residues. CDR3 protein: CANSRLGGGSYEQYF. CDR3 sequence (DNA): TGTGCCAACAGCCGCTTAGGCGGGGGTTCCTACGAGCAGTACTTC.

The CDR3: CASSQVGYIQYF. CDR3 nucleotides: TGTGCCAGCAGCCAAGTGGGGTATATTCAGTACTTC. The chain recombines TRBV3-1 with TRBJ2-4, with D hard to call. This CDR3 spans 12 amino acids. Between the trimmed V and J ends, which lost 1 base and 10 bases, there was a span of 8 bases. Germline assignment: CDR1 LGHDT and CDR2 YNNKEL (reference sequence).

This clonotype was counted a few times. CDR3 sequence: CASSLGQLSNTGELFF. The CDR3 bases are TGCGCCAGCAGCTTGGGACAATTGTCGAACACCGGGGAGCTGTTTTTT. The chain uses TRBV5-1 and TRBJ2-2; D gene unclear. Germline CDR1 is SGHRS and CDR2 is YFSETQ. V was trimmed by 0 bases and J by 0 bases, leaving 9 bases between them. CDR3 length: 16 amino acids.

This clonotype was counted between two and nine times. DNA of the CDR3: TGTGCCAGCAGCGCTGAGGTCGTCACCGGGGAGCTGTTTTTT. Amino acid sequence: CASSAEVVTGELFF. The V call is TRBV7-2, the J call TRBJ2-2; D remains unclear. CDR3 length: 14 amino acids. CDR1 and CDR2 from the germline V gene are SGHTA and FQGNSA. Trimming took 5 bases from V and 4 from J, leaving 11 bases between them.

This clonotype has just a few counts. V is TRBV7-2 and J is TRBJ1-1; TRBD1 is a possible D gene (5 bases). CDR3 size: 14 residues. The V and J ends lost 3 bases and 4 bases respectively, with 12 bases between them. CDR1 and CDR2 (germline): SGHTA, FQGNSA. For the CDR3, the DNA is TGTGCCAGCAGCTTCGGGGCCTCGGTCACTGAAGCTTTCTTT. Translated: CASSFGASVTEAFF.

This clonotype showed up just a few times. The V gene is TRBV9, the J gene TRBJ2-5; D is unresolved. The CDR3 has 15 amino acids. Trimming left V 0 bases short and J 4 bases short, with 13 bases between. The germline V gene has CDR1 SGDLS and CDR2 YYNGEE. CDR3 region: CASSVAPQDGETQYF. The DNA for the CDR3 is TGTGCCAGCAGCGTAGCTCCCCAGGACGGAGAGACCCAGTACTTC.

In its sample, this clonotype was seen a few times. This chain connects TRBV5-5 to TRBJ2-7; D could derive from TRBD1 or TRBD2 (5 bases each). V was cut by 0 bases and J by 0 bases, with 10 bases left in between. From germline, CDR1 is SGHKS and CDR2 YYEKEE (reference sequence). The CDR3 runs to 15 residues. The CDR3 protein is CASSLGAGSSYEQYF. CDR3 nucleotide sequence: TGTGCCAGCAGCTTGGGGGCAGGGAGCTCCTACGAGCAGTACTTC.

The sample holds one count of this clonotype. The chain combines TRBV20-1 with TRBJ1-6; the D is unclear. Germline V lookup: CDR1 DFQATT, CDR2 SNEGSKA (reference sequence). The length of the CDR3 is 15 residues. Trimming shortened V by 5 bases and J by 0 bases, and 11 bases separated the two germline ends. The chain's CDR3 is CSALDRSSYNSPLHF. In DNA form, the CDR3 reads TGCAGTGCTCTCGACCGTAGCTCCTATAATTCACCCCTCCACTTT.

The CDR3 DNA is TGCAGCGTTGAAGATCTAAGGGGTGGGCAAGGCTACACCTTC. It codes for CSVEDLRGGQGYTF. J is TRBJ1-2 and V is TRBV29-1; TRBD1 might be the D (5 bases). The CDR3 loop spans 14 amino acids. In germline, CDR1 is SQVTM, CDR2 ANQGSEA. V lost 0 bases and J lost 8, with 16 bases in between.

This chain connects TRBV7-2 to TRBJ1-5, with 8 nucleotides matching TRBD1. CDR1 is SGHTA, CDR2 FQGNSA, per germline. The CDR3 consists of 15 residues. The V segment lost 4 bases and the J segment 6 bases; nucleotides outside the gene matches: 8. CDR3 in amino acids: CASSYRQGLGQPQHF. CDR3 DNA sequence: TGTGCCAGCAGCTACAGACAGGGGCTAGGTCAGCCCCAGCATTTT.

This clonotype was recorded a few times. The chain combines TRBV6-2 or TRBV6-3 with TRBJ2-3, with D perhaps TRBD2 (6 bases). Trimming cost V 9 bases and J 4 bases, with 14 bases left between them. Germline V gene lookup returns CDR1 MNHEY and CDR2 SVGEGT. The CDR3 runs to 13 residues. CDR3 sequence (DNA): TGTGCCAGTCGGCGGGCTAGCGCAGATACGCAGTATTTT. Its protein product is CASRRASADTQYF.

The table lists this clonotype with a few counts. The chain couples TRBV7-2 to TRBJ1-1; 8 nucleotides align to TRBD1. The CDR3 extends over 14 amino acids. Germline V gene sequence: CDR1 SGHTA, CDR2 FQGNSA. V shed 5 bases, J shed 3 bases, and the junction held 5 bases outside the gene matches. CDR3 protein: CASSINRGDTEAFF. The CDR3, as DNA: TGTGCCAGCAGCATAAACAGGGGGGACACTGAAGCTTTCTTT.

This clonotype turned up a few times. The chain uses TRBV20-1 and TRBJ2-1, with D tentatively TRBD2 (6 bases). Germline lookup yields CDR1 DFQATT and CDR2 SNEGSKA (reference sequence). The CDR3 length is 16 residues. Trimming took 0 bases from V and 3 from J, leaving 15 bases between them. The CDR3 here is CSARDRLTGLYNEQFF. Written as DNA, the CDR3 is TGCAGTGCTAGAGATAGGCTGACGGGACTCTACAATGAGCAGTTCTTC.

The chain employs TRBV20-1 and TRBJ1-3, with unresolved D. The CDR3 contains 16 residues. The germline V and J ends were trimmed by 5 bases and 0 bases, with 17 bases remaining between them. The germline V gene has CDR1 DFQATT and CDR2 SNEGSKA (reference sequence). The DNA of the CDR3 is TGCAGTGCTCTGGTAATGAGCCCTTTCTCTGGAAACACCATATATTTT. Encoded protein: CSALVMSPFSGNTIYF.

For the CDR3, the DNA is TGTGCCAGCAGCCAGATAAGGGGGGGGTCGACAAATCTAAACCAAGAGACCCAGTACTTC. It encodes CASSQIRGGSTNLNQETQYF. V and J are TRBV4-2 and TRBJ2-5, with a tentative D call TRBD2 (7 bases). The CDR3 totals 20 residues. Trimming took off 3 bases at V and 0 bases at J, with 26 bases between the two ends. Germline-derived CDR1 and CDR2 are LGHNA and YNFKEQ.

The chain combines TRBV6-2 or TRBV6-3 with TRBJ1-5; tentatively, D is TRBD1 (5 bases). The CDR3 covers 15 residues. V shed 0 bases and J shed 3 bases, with 9 bases lying between them. CDR1 and CDR2 from the germline V gene are MNHEY and SVGEGT. CDR3 nucleotide sequence: TGTGCCAGCAGTTACTCGGGGCTCGTCAATCAGCCCCAGCATTTT. Translation: CASSYSGLVNQPQHF.

Turning to this clonotype: The CDR3 end shows no conserved phenylalanine or tryptophan, and so a read error is likely. The chain employs TRBV19 and TRBJ1-4, with a weak D call TRBD1 (6 bases). Germline values: CDR1 LNHDA, CDR2 SQIVND (reference sequence). Trimming stripped 7 bases from V and 0 bases from J, with 15 bases between. The CDR3 sequence is 16 residues long. The CDR3 nucleotides are TGTGCCAGTATGTCCCGGGAGGGGGCAACTAATGAAAAACTGTTTCTT. Translating it yields CASMSREGATNEKLFL.

This sequence joins TRBV10-1 and TRBJ2-4; D is undetermined. The CDR3 runs to 13 residues. CDR1 WNHNN and CDR2 SYGVQD come from the germline V gene (reference sequence). Trimming removed 3 bases from V and 0 bases from J, with 3 bases in between. The CDR3 protein is CASSDIAKNIQYF. CDR3 coding DNA: TGCGCCAGCAGTGATATAGCCAAAAACATTCAGTACTTC.

The table lists this clonotype with a few counts. The chain is built from TRBV5-5 and TRBJ2-3, with 9 bases fitting TRBD2. V lost 5 bases to trimming and J lost 5 bases; unmatched junction nucleotides: 9. CDR1 is SGHKS and CDR2 is YYEKEE in the germline V gene (reference sequence). The CDR3 loop spans 15 amino acids. For the CDR3, the DNA is TGTGCCAGCAGTCCCCCGCGGGGGGGCGGAGATACGCAGTATTTT. Protein: CASSPPRGGGDTQYF.

The chain uses TRBV10-2 and TRBJ2-1; 8 bases are a match to TRBD2. The CDR3 totals 18 residues. V shed 4 bases and J 8 bases; nucleotides not matched to a gene: 19. Germline-derived CDR1 and CDR2 are WSHSY and SAAADI. DNA of the CDR3: TGCGCCAGCAGTGGGGGCCCGAGCGGGGGCTTTTCGTGGGATGAGCAGTTCTTC. This codes for CASSGGPSGGFSWDEQFF.

The rearrangement joins TRBV7-2 to TRBJ2-3; D not resolved. The germline V gene has CDR1 SGHTA and CDR2 FQGNSA. The CDR3 is 13 residues long. Trimming took 5 bases from V and 4 from J, leaving 10 bases between them. The CDR3 nucleotides are TGTGCCAGCAGCCCCAATCTGGCAGATACGCAGTATTTT. Its protein product is CASSPNLADTQYF.

This clonotype was picked up a small number of times. The chain recombines TRBV7-3 with TRBJ2-3, with 13 nucleotides matching TRBD2. This CDR3 has 20 residues. Germline CDR1 and CDR2: SGHTA and FQGTGA. V was clipped by 2 bases and J by 9 bases; unmatched bases: 20. This CDR3 is CASSLRGLAGASPSTGTQYF. DNA for the CDR3: TGTGCCAGCAGCTTACGTGGACTAGCGGGGGCTTCTCCCAGCACGGGGACGCAGTATTTT. The complete variable domain, with remaining parts taken from reference TRBV7-3 and TRBJ2-3, reads GAGVSQTPSNKVTEKGKYVELRCDPISGHTALYWYRQSLGQGPEFLIYFQGTGAADDSGLPNDRFFAVRPEGSVSTLKIQRTERGDSAVYLCASSLRGLAGASPSTGTQYFGPGTRLTVL.

This clonotype was picked up one time. This chain links TRBV14 with TRBJ2-7; 7 positions match TRBD2. The DNA end is a closer match to TRBJ2-5, so the J assignment may be wrong. This CDR3 is 14 amino acids long. Germline CDR1 is SGHDN and CDR2 is FVKESK. The CDR3 is CASSQWTGGGTQYF. The CDR3 DNA sequence: TGTGCCAGCAGCCAATGGACGGGAGGAGGGACCCAGTACTTC.

The chain joins TRBV7-3 to TRBJ1-2; 10 positions match TRBD1. The CDR3 extends over 15 amino acids. Germline CDR1 is SGHTA and CDR2 is FQGTGA. Trimming cost V 4 bases and J 2 bases; bases outside gene matches: 4. The CDR3 DNA reads as TGTGCCAGCAGCTCCGGGACAGGGGAGAACTATGGCTACACCTTC. Amino acids: CASSSGTGENYGYTF.

This clonotype was detected only a few times. The V call is TRBV7-6, the J call TRBJ2-7; unclear D gene. V was cut by 0 bases and J by 6 bases, with 12 bases left in between. This CDR3 spans 14 amino acids. Germline V CDR1 and CDR2: SGHVS, FNYEAQ. The CDR3 reads CASSLAERASEQYF. CDR3 bases: TGTGCCAGCAGCTTAGCGGAGCGTGCATCCGAGCAGTACTTC.

This chain connects TRBV21-1 to TRBJ2-7. TRBV21-1 is noted as a pseudogene. The CDR3 sequence is 14 residues long. CDR3 in DNA: TGTGCCAGCAGCAAATCGTACTACTTAGACGAGCAGTACTTC. The encoded protein is CASSKSYYLDEQYF.